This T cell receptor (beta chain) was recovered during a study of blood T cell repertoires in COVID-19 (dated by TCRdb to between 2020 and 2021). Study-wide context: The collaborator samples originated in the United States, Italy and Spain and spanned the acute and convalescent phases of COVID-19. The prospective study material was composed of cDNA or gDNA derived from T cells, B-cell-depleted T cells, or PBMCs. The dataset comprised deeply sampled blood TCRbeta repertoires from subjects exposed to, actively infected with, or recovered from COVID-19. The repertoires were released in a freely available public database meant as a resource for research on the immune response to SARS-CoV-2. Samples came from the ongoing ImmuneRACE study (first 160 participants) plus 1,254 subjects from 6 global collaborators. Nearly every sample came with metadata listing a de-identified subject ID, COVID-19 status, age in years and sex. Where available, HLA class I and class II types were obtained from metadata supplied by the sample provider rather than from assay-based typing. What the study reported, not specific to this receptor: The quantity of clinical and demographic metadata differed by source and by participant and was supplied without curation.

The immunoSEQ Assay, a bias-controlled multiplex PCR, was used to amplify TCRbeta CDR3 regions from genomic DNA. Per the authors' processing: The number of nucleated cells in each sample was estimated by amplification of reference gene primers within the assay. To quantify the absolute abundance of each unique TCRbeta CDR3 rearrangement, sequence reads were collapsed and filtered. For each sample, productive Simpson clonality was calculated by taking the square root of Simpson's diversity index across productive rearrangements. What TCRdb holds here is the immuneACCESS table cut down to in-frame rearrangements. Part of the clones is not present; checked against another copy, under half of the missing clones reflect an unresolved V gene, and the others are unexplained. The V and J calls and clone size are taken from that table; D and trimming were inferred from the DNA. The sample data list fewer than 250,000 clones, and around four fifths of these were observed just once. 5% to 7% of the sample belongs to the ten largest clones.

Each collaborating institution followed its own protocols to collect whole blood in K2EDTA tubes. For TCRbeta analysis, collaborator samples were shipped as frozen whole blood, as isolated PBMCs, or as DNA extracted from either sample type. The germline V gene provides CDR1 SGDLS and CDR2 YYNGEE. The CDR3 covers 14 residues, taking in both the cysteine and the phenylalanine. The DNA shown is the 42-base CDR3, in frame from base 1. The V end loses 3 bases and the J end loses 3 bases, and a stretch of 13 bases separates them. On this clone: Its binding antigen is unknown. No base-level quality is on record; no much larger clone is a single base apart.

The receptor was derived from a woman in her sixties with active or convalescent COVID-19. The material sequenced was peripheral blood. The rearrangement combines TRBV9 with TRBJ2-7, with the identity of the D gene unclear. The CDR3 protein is CASSATPTSYEQYF. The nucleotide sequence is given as TGTGCCAGCAGCGCCACCCCAACAAGCTACGAGCAGTACTTC.